A selection of T cell receptor beta chains follows, all from one sample in a study of human T cells and chemical hapten exposure. MiXCR was run by TCRdb on the RACE reads, yielding one entry per CDR3 protein. The table shows about 160,000 distinct CDR3 sequences, with 25% to 35% occurring only once. Source: whole blood, taken in connection with sensitization to the hapten diphenylcyclopropenone (DPC). These receptors originate from a woman aged 18-35 years with alopecia areata. Some clones in this sample may be carry-over from other donors' samples. Each CDR3 is given with its conserved first and last residue. D genes are given only for firm matches.

>TRBV15|TRBJ1-1|.
CATQRTGAGEAFF
>TRBV6-5|TRBJ1-4|.
CASSYSRGPEKLFF
>TRBV27|TRBJ2-1|.
CASSLYGRNNEQFF
>TRBV6-2/TRBV6-3|TRBJ2-7|.
CASSYSMQAYEQYF
>TRBV7-9|TRBJ1-4|.
CASSGGAGPNEKLFF
>TRBV7-9|TRBJ2-1|TRBD2
CASSIGTSGFNEQFF
>TRBV7-8|TRBJ2-7|TRBD2
CASSNRDRGGEQYF
>TRBV5-1|TRBJ2-7|.
CASRDGGYEQYF
>TRBV28|TRBJ2-7|TRBD2
CASSLASSGSYEQYF
>TRBV15|TRBJ1-2|.
CATKEAGAGYTF
>TRBV9|TRBJ2-6|.
CASSVALGGSGANVLTF
>TRBV6-2/TRBV6-3|TRBJ2-7|.
CASWGRPSYEQYF
>TRBV20-1|TRBJ1-1|TRBD1
CSARVPQGAGAFF
>TRBV5-1|TRBJ2-2|.
CTSTKSNTGELFF
>TRBV20-1|TRBJ2-7|TRBD1
CSARDLAGGLQYF
>TRBV9|TRBJ1-2|.
CASGKGLANYGYTF
>TRBV9|TRBJ1-2|.
CASTTGIYGYTF
>TRBV15|TRBJ1-5|TRBD1
CATSRDRDRGGEPQHF
>TRBV2|TRBJ2-7|.
CASWSGPGASYEQYF
>TRBV27|TRBJ1-4|.
CASSLRALSNEKLFF
>TRBV5-1|TRBJ2-7|TRBD1
CASSLPLSRQGPYEQYF
>TRBV7-2|TRBJ1-3|.
CASSNFPGVGNTIYF
>TRBV29-1|TRBJ2-3|TRBD2
CSQIAGGFTDTQYF
>TRBV20-1|TRBJ2-7|.
CSARGREQYF
>TRBV10-3|TRBJ2-7|TRBD1
CAIRGQSEQYF
>TRBV29-1|TRBJ2-1|.
CSVEAYGRRKFF
>TRBV4-1|TRBJ1-2|.
CASSQAPGNTYGYTF